This T cell receptor beta chain was obtained from a study of T-cell memory formation after mild COVID-19. Findings of the study overall: Pre-infection memory held some responding clones, suggesting pre-existing cross-reactive T cells responded.

From 5'RACE with constant-segment primers came TCR alpha and TCR beta cDNA libraries that carried sample barcodes and UMIs. TCRdb re-called the 5' RACE reads through MiXCR, storing one row per CDR3 protein. This table has 560,000 or so distinct CDR3 sequences, roughly 17% appearing once. V shed 7 bases and J shed 13 bases, with 24 bases lying between them. The CDR3 is made up of 14 amino acids. As concerns this clonotype: As yet, its antigen is unknown.

This TCR derives from an adult woman who had mild COVID-19 (a few samples of this study predate the infection). Cell type and time point are not known. Sequenced: PBMCs or a T cell subset sorted from them (not recorded which). This chain connects TRBV12-3 or TRBV12-4 to TRBJ2-3; tentatively, D is TRBD1 (6 bases). CDR3 bases: TGTGCCAGCACCCTGGGGGACATTCTTCGCTTTGAGTATTTT. This sequence encodes CASTLGDILRFEYF.